The entry below gives a single TCR beta chain sequence along with its context. This table comes from immunoSEQ multiplex PCR, and its TCRdb copy is limited to in-frame clones, with some not included. The sample has approximately 71,000 clones, roughly 80% seen once. The sample belongs to a study of OX40 agonist ivuxolimab in advanced cancers. The sample here was CD4+ or CD8+ T cells sorted from blood, taken in a trial of the OX40 agonist ivuxolimab. This clonotype was obtained from an adult with an advanced solid tumor such as melanoma, head and neck, liver or kidney cancer.

In nucleotides, the CDR3 is TGCAGCGTGGTTAGCGGGAGGGCCGGCTCCTACAATGAGCAGTTCTTC. It yields the protein CSVVSGRAGSYNEQFF. The chain carries TRBV29-1 and TRBJ2-1; TRBD2 agrees at 11 bases. CDR3 size: 16 residues. The trim removed 6 bases at V and 0 bases at J, leaving 7 bases unmatched. The germline V gene has CDR1 SQVTM and CDR2 ANQGSEA.